This T cell receptor (beta chain) stems from a study of blood T cell repertoires in COVID-19. While infection was still active, Seattle patients were enrolled and then followed longitudinally. Assay: immunoSEQ multiplex PCR; the TCRdb copy retains only in-frame clones and omits some. The sample carries over 150,000 clones, 70% to 90% recorded once. CDR3 length equals 14 residues. The germline V gene has CDR1 SGHNT and CDR2 YYREEE (reference sequence). V lost 0 bases to trimming and J lost 6 bases, with 12 bases between them. The rearrangement uses TRBV5-4 and TRBJ1-1, with a weak D call TRBD1 (5 bases). The specimen sequenced was peripheral blood. This receptor was obtained from a woman in her sixties with COVID-19, enrolled during active disease. Here the CDR3 reads CASSLGEGRAEAFF. CDR3 coding DNA: TGTGCCAGCAGCTTGGGGGAGGGACGGGCTGAAGCTTTCTTT.